This T cell receptor beta chain was identified in a study of OX40 agonist ivuxolimab in advanced cancers. Background on the study: Recorded diagnoses for dose-escalation patients were hepatocellular carcinoma, melanoma, renal cell or head and neck cancer. Of the patients, three showed partial responses, one with hepatocellular carcinoma and two with cutaneous melanoma.

Clones were sequenced by immunoSEQ multiplex PCR, and TCRdb holds only the in-frame ones, with some missing. The sample shows about 41,000 clones, just under 85% of them seen only once. The CDR3 length is 13 residues. In germline, CDR1 is SGHTA, CDR2 FQGNSA. V was cut by 3 bases and J by 8 bases, with 8 bases left in between. This chain uses TRBV7-2 with TRBJ1-6; D remains ambiguous. This material consisted of CD4+ or CD8+ T cells sorted from blood, taken in a trial of the OX40 agonist ivuxolimab. This sequence originates from an adult with an advanced solid tumor such as melanoma, head and neck, liver or kidney cancer. The CDR3 loop reads CASSLTVDSPLHF. Here the CDR3 DNA reads TGTGCCAGCAGCTTGACGGTTGATTCACCCCTCCACTTT.